The rows below give T cell receptor beta chains drawn from one sample of a study of T-cell reconstitution after alpha-beta-depleted transplantation in children. MiXCR, run by TCRdb on the PCR reads, gives a single entry per CDR3 protein. Of about 110,000 distinct CDR3 sequences in the sample, about 9.4% were seen once. Material: PBMCs, obtained before TCRalphabeta/CD19-depleted stem cell transplant. These receptors all come from a boy aged 2-15 years with acute lymphoblastic leukemia, due to receive a stem cell transplant. Each CDR3 is given with its conserved first and last residue. The order of the fields is J gene, D gene, V gene, CDR3 protein. D genes are given only for firm matches.

J: TRBJ2-3
D: .
V: TRBV7-9
CDR3: CASSLDEADTQYF

J: TRBJ1-1
D: .
V: TRBV2
CDR3: CATTRDLVAEAFF

J: TRBJ1-1
D: .
V: TRBV5-1
CDR3: CASSLEGHIGTLNTEAFF

J: TRBJ2-3
D: .
V: TRBV12-3/TRBV12-4
CDR3: CASSSGAWRDTQYF

J: TRBJ2-3
D: TRBD2
V: TRBV6-2/TRBV6-3
CDR3: CASSYLKTSGKRPLTDTQYF

J: TRBJ1-2
D: .
V: TRBV27
CDR3: CASRGGTWGGYTF

J: TRBJ2-7
D: .
V: TRBV20-1
CDR3: CSARDDATLWEQYF

J: TRBJ2-5
D: TRBD2
V: TRBV7-2
CDR3: CASSAPPWRERPETQYF

J: TRBJ2-7
D: .
V: TRBV3-1
CDR3: CASRPTGGEQYF

J: TRBJ2-7
D: .
V: TRBV9
CDR3: CASSALANPREQYF

J: TRBJ2-7
D: .
V: TRBV5-1
CDR3: CASSAGPSYEQYF

J: TRBJ2-4
D: TRBD2
V: TRBV7-8
CDR3: CASSLGVAGLSIQYF

J: TRBJ2-2
D: .
V: TRBV12-3/TRBV12-4
CDR3: CASSRGGVGELFF

J: TRBJ1-2
D: TRBD1
V: TRBV11-2
CDR3: CVSSFLRDSYGYTF

J: TRBJ2-5
D: TRBD1
V: TRBV2
CDR3: CASSLRDRGRPIYF